This entry describes one T cell receptor (beta chain). Its antigen has not been determined. No much larger clonotype is one base removed from it; base qualities were not supplied. In this study, sorted CD4+ and CD8+ T cells from the blood of healthy subjects and of severe aplastic anemia patients had their TCR repertoires deep-sequenced. Ficoll-Paque density gradient centrifugation was used to isolate peripheral blood mononuclear cells. CD4+ and CD8+ T cells were sorted by FACS or magnetic beads before DNA extraction. Profiling of TCR beta VDJ combinations and CDR3 sequences used genomic DNA as the template. An Illumina HiSeq 2000 was used for TCR repertoire sequencing. In the authors' own workflow: Repertoire assessment relied on Simpson's diversity index, CDR3 size and DJ length profiles, and TRBV/TRBJ rearrangement plots. Whichever DNA sequence was most abundant in the deep sequencing data was defined as the immunodominant clone. CDR3 amino acid sequences were checked for sharing between subjects and were compared against published repertoires and the VDJdb database. TCRdb reran the public reads through fastp at Q25 and MiXCR, keeping productive beta chains. Under each unique CDR3 protein, matching rows form one entry showing the most common genes and DNA. The V and J calls here are based on TCRdb, not the publication. For this sample the table gives about 210,000 distinct CDR3 sequences, of which around 60% were detected only once. The ten largest make up about 29% of the sample.

At the junction V is shortened by 3 bases and J by 7 bases; bases outside the gene matches: 4. From the cysteine up to the phenylalanine, the CDR3 has a length of 14 residues. The read is trimmed to its CDR3 DNA, 42 bases read in frame from base 1. CDR1 and CDR2 were assigned from the germline V gene as SGHTA and FQGTGA. The sample comes from a study of CD8+CD57+ T cells in acquired aplastic anemia (dated by TCRdb to the late 2010s). For the wider study: A mean of roughly 2.9 ug of DNA, ranging from roughly 0.19 to 27.4 ug, was extracted from sorted CD4+ and CD8+ cells. For healthy donor samples, the average read count was about 10.8 million for CD4+ cells and roughly 12 million for CD8+ cells.

General study outcomes and caveats: CD8+ Simpson's diversity did not differ significantly between patients and healthy controls (P=0.060). Roughly 30 CD8+ CDR3 sequences were shared between patients and controls but appeared highly expressed in patients and within their immunodominant clones.

The sample was sorted CD4+, CD8+, or CD8+CD57+ T cells (not recorded which) from PBMCs. This receptor chain uses TRBV7-3 and TRBJ1-4; 8 central nucleotides agree with TRBD1. The receptor was isolated from a human donor in good health. The bases are TGTGCCAGCAGCTTTGCACAGGGGGGTGAAAAACTGTTTTTT. Translated, this gives CASSFAQGGEKLFF.